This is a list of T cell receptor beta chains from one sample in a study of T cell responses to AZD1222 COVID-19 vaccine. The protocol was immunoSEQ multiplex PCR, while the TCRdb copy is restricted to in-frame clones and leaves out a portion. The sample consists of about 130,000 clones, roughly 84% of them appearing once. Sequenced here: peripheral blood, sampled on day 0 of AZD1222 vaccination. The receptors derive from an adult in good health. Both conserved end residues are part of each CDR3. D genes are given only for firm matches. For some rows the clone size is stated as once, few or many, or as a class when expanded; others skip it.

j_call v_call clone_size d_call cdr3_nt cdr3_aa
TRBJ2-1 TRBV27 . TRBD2 TGTGCCAGCAGTTTAGGGAGACTAGCCCTACGCAATGAGCAGTTCTTC CASSLGRLALRNEQFF
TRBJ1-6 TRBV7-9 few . TGTGCCAGCAGCTTAGGTACTAATTCACCCCTCCACTTT CASSLGTNSPLHF
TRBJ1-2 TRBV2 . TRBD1 TGTGCCAGCAGTGAAGAAGACAGGGCCTTTGGCTACACCTTC CASSEEDRAFGYTF
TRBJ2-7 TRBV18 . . TGTGCCAGCTCCGCCGGGGCTAGCGACATCTACGAGCAGTACTTC CASSAGASDIYEQYF
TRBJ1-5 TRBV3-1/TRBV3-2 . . TGTGCCAGCAGTCAGGGGTTAGGAAATCAGCCCCAGCATTTT CASSQGLGNQPQHF
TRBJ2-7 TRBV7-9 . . TGTGCCAGCAGCTTATATCTCGACGAGCAGTACTTC CASSLYLDEQYF
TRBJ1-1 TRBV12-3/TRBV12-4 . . TGTGCCAGCGATTCACGGGAGGGCACTGAAGCTTTCTTT CASDSREGTEAFF
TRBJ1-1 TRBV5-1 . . TGCGCCAGCAGCTTGATCGGGGGGCAGATGAACACTGAAGCTTTCTTT CASSLIGGQMNTEAFF
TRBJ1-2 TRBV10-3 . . TGTGCCATCAGTGAGGGACTAGGGTTTTTAGGCTACACCTTC CAISEGLGFLGYTF
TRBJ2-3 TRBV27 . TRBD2 TGTGCCAGCAGTAGGCGGGAGACAGATACGCAGTATTTT CASSRRETDTQYF
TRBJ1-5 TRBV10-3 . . TGTGCCATCAGTGACACGAGCAATCAGCCCCAGCATTTT CAISDTSNQPQHF
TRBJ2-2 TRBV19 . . TGTGCCAGTATCGCAGATCTGGGGGGGGCCAGCGGGGAGCTGTTTTTT CASIADLGGASGELFF
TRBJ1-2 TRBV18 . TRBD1 TGTGCCAGCTCACCGAGATCGGACAGGGGGGGTGGCTACACCTTC CASSPRSDRGGGYTF
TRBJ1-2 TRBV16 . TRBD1 TGTGCCAGCAGCCGACCACAGGGGTCCTATGGCTACACCTTC CASSRPQGSYGYTF
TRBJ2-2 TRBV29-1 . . TGCAGTGTCTCGGGACGAATGAACACCGGGGAGCTGTTTTTT CSVSGRMNTGELFF
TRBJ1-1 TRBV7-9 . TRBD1 TGTGCCAGCAGCCCCGTCGCCTTTAAGACAGGGGAGTACACTGAAGCTTTCTTT CASSPVAFKTGEYTEAFF
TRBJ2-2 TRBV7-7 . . TGTGCCAGCAGCTCGAAACAAGTAGGCGGTCTGGGGACCGGGGAGCTGTTTTTT CASSSKQVGGLGTGELFF
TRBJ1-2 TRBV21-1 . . TGTGCCAGCAGCAGGGGGTCTGACTATGGCTACACCTTC CASSRGSDYGYTF
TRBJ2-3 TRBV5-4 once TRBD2 TGTGCCAGCAGCCCGGGCCCCGGACTAGCGGGAGCGGCAGATACGCAGTATTTT CASSPGPGLAGAADTQYF
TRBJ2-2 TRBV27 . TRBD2 TGTGCCAGCAGTTCCTGGACTAGCGGGAGAACCGGGGAGCTGTTTTTT CASSSWTSGRTGELFF
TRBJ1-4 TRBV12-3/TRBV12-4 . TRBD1 TGTGCCAGCAGTTGGACAGGACAAAAACTGTTTTTT CASSWTGQKLFF
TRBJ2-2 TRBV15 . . TGTGCCACCAGCAGAGATTATACCCTCACCGGGGAGCTGTTTTTT CATSRDYTLTGELFF
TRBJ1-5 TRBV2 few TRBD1 TGTGCCAGCACGAAAAGGACAGGGGGCAATCAGCCCCAGCATTTT CASTKRTGGNQPQHF
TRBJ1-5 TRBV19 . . TGTGCCAGTAGTATTCAGTGGGGGAATCAGCCCCAGCATTTT CASSIQWGNQPQHF
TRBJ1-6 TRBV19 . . TGTGCCAGTAGTATTTCGGGGACTAATTCACCCCTCCACTTT CASSISGTNSPLHF
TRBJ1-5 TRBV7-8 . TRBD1 TGTGCCAGCAGCTTAGCGGGGACAGATCAGCCCCAGCATTTT CASSLAGTDQPQHF
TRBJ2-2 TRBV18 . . TGTGCCAGCTCACCACTAAACAGTCGGGCCGGGGAGCTGTTTTTT CASSPLNSRAGELFF
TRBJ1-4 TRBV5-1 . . TGCGCCAGCAGGGGGGGCCTTTCGAATGAAAAACTGTTTTTT CASRGGLSNEKLFF
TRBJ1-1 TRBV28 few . TGTGCCAGCAGTCAACTCCGACAGATTAAGATGAACACTGAAGCTTTCTTT CASSQLRQIKMNTEAFF
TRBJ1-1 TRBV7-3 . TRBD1 TGTGCCAGCAGCCGGCAGGGGGCCCCAGAAGCTTTCTTT CASSRQGAPEAFF
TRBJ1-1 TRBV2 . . TGTGCCAGCAGTCGCACAACAACTAACACTGAAGCTTTCTTT CASSRTTTNTEAFF
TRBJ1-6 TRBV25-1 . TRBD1 TGTGCCAGCAGCTTTACGGGACAGTATATTGGTTCACCCCTCCACTTT CASSFTGQYIGSPLHF
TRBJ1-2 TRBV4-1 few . TGCGCCAGCAGCCAAGATCCCGACGGGAACTATGGCTACACCTTC CASSQDPDGNYGYTF
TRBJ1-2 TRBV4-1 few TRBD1 TGCGCCAGCAGCCAAGCCTCGGGACAGAGATATGGCTACACCTTC CASSQASGQRYGYTF
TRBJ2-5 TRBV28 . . TGTGCCAGCAGTTTCGAAGAGACCCAGTACTTC CASSFEETQYF
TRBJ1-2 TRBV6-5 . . TGTGCCAGCAGCTCAGATGTGGGGGTGCACTATGGCTACACCTTC CASSSDVGVHYGYTF
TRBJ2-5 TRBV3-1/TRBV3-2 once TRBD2 TGTGCCAGCAGCCCGGTTATAGCGGGAGGGCGGGAGACCCAGTACTTC CASSPVIAGGRETQYF
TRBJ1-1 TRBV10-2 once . TGCGCCAGCATCGCCAGGTGGGGGACTGAAGCTTTCTTT CASIARWGTEAFF
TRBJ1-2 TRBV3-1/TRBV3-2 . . TGTGCCAGCAGCCAAGGGGTGGGGATGTATGGCTACACCTTC CASSQGVGMYGYTF
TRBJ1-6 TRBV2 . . TGTGCCAGCAGCGCTGACAAGAGTACTTCACCCCTCCACTTT CASSADKSTSPLHF
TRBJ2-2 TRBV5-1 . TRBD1 TGCGCCAGCAGCTTCGGGACAGGGATCGCGAACACCGGGGAGCTGTTTTTT CASSFGTGIANTGELFF
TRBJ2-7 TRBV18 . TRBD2 TGTGCCAGCTCACTTAACGGACTAGCGGGAGGAGTTGTCGAGCAGTACTTC CASSLNGLAGGVVEQYF
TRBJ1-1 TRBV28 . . TGTGCCAGCAGTTTGACCAGGGTGAACACTGAAGCTTTCTTT CASSLTRVNTEAFF
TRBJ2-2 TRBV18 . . TGTGCCAGCTCACCACGCGAGGAGACCGGGGAGCTGTTTTTT CASSPREETGELFF
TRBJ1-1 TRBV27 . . TGTGCCAGCACTACCTCACCTCAGGGCCGTGAAGCTTTCTTT CASTTSPQGREAFF
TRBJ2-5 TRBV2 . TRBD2 TGTGCCAGCAGCGTAGCGGGCCTTCGAGAGACCCAGTACTTC CASSVAGLRETQYF
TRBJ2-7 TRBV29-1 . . TGCAGCGTGGGCCTGACGAGTCCTGCCTACGAGCAGTACTTC CSVGLTSPAYEQYF
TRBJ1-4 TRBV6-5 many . TGTGCCAGCAGTTACGGGCAGGTTGATGAAAAACTGTTTTTT CASSYGQVDEKLFF
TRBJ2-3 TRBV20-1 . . TGCAGTGCTAGTCCTCCAGGGTCTAGCACAGATACGCAGTATTTT CSASPPGSSTDTQYF
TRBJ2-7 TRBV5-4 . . TGTGCCAGCAGCTTTTCGGCCAAGGGCTACGAGCAGTACTTC CASSFSAKGYEQYF
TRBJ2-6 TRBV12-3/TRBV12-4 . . TGTGCCAGCCAACGATCTGGGGCCAACGTCCTGACTTTC CASQRSGANVLTF
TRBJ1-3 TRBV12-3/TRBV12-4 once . TGTGCCAGCACTGGTCCTGGAAACACCATATATTTT CASTGPGNTIYF